This T cell receptor (beta chain) originates from a study of early T cells in non-severe SARS-CoV-2 infection. Study in general: Chains from this unsorted whole-blood bulk RNA could not be paired. Overall study findings and caveats: The VDJdb matching leaned toward anti-spike CD8 responses and overlooked private and CD4 specificities.

The table lists this clonotype with many counts. Its antigen is unidentified. Germline lookup yields CDR1 SGDLS and CDR2 YYNGEE. CDR3 length: 15 amino acids. V was clipped by 0 bases and J by 0 bases, with 10 bases between them. Molecules of cDNA were individually given unique molecular identifiers that were attached to them. Via MiXCR, TCRdb re-called the 5' RACE reads, giving one row per CDR3 protein. Of 80,000 or so distinct CDR3 sequences in the sample, roughly 6% are singletons; the top ten hold roughly 8.1%. The clonotype was recovered from an adult who was a healthcare worker with PCR-confirmed SARS-CoV-2 infection or an uninfected control (not recorded which). Sequencing used whole blood. This chain joins TRBV9 and TRBJ2-7, with TRBD2 as a possible D gene (6 bases). CDR3 in DNA: TGTGCCAGCAGCGTAGGGAGGGCGGACTCCTACGAGCAGTACTTC. It specifies CASSVGRADSYEQYF.